The 21 T cell receptor beta chains presented below share a single source sample, sequenced in a study of beta chain features in type 1 diabetes. The investigators reverse transcribed all of the isolated RNA, so they sequenced expressed TCRB transcripts. The assay was immunoSEQ multiplex PCR, and TCRdb's table has in-frame clones only and misses some. The table includes about 290,000 clones, under 8.5% detected once. Sequencing was performed on central memory CD4+ T cells from blood. Receptors originate from a woman between 18 and 30 years old in good health.

The DNA of the CDR3 is TGTGCCAGCAGCTTAGGTGTAAGCGGGGACACAGATACGCAGTATTTT. Translated, it gives CASSLGVSGDTDTQYF. V and J are TRBV7-9 and TRBJ2-3; 7 positions agree with TRBD2. Germline loops: CDR1 SEHNR, CDR2 FQNEAQ (reference sequence). With 1 base clipped from V and 2 bases from J, the junction kept 6 bases outside the gene matches. The length of the CDR3 is 16 residues.

This clone was seen only a few times. The CDR3 reads CASSYSWYNEQFF. DNA for the CDR3: TGTGCCAGCAGTTACTCGTGGTACAATGAGCAGTTCTTC. V usage is TRBV6-5 and J usage is TRBJ2-1; D not certain. The V and J ends lost 0 bases and 4 bases respectively, with 4 bases between them. This CDR3 is built from 13 residues. The germline V gene encodes CDR1 MNHEY and CDR2 SVGAGI.

The chain joins TRBV10-3 to TRBJ1-1; D unclear. Trimming removed 3 bases from V and 0 bases from J, with 11 bases in between. There are 15 residues in the CDR3. CDR1 ENHRY and CDR2 SYGVKD come from the germline V gene. The CDR3 DNA follows: TGTGCCATCAGTGAACCCGACTTGGTGAACACTGAAGCTTTCTTT. Residues: CAISEPDLVNTEAFF.

In this sample, this clone turned up a few times. This chain uses TRBV5-4 with TRBJ2-5; a weak D match, TRBD1 (5 bases). The CDR3 runs to 14 residues. Trimming removed 3 bases at V and 4 bases at J, with 13 bases between. Germline values: CDR1 SGHNT, CDR2 YYREEE (reference sequence). CDR3 nucleotides: TGTGCCAGCAGCTCGACAGTGGACGTAGAGACCCAGTACTTC. Translating gives CASSSTVDVETQYF.

On this clone itself: Different DNA sequences within this sample yield the same CDR3. V is TRBV2 and J is TRBJ2-7; TRBD1 agrees at 12 bases. V shed 3 bases and J 7 bases; nucleotides not matched to a gene: 10. The CDR3 has 16 amino acids. CDR1 and CDR2 (germline): SNHLY, FYNNEI. The CDR3 is CASSEGGGQGAGEQYV. The CDR3 DNA reads as TGTGCCAGCAGTGAGGGGGGGGGACAGGGGGCTGGTGAGCAGTACGTC.

This clone was recorded at least ten times. This chain uses TRBV7-2 with TRBJ2-1, with unresolved D. Germline values: CDR1 SGHTA, CDR2 FQGNSA. The CDR3 has 14 residues. Deletions cut 1 base from V and 3 bases from J, with 7 bases between. CDR3 sequence (DNA): TGTGCCAGCAGCTTAGAACTCCTCTACAATGAGCAGTTCTTC. Its translation: CASSLELLYNEQFF.

This chain connects TRBV2 to TRBJ1-2; 8 bases match TRBD1. The CDR3 runs to 14 residues. The V and J ends lost 6 bases and 2 bases, in that order; junction bases with no gene match: 5. Germline values: CDR1 SNHLY, CDR2 FYNNEI. CDR3 DNA sequence: TGTGCCAGCAGCGGACAGGGAGGCAACTATGGCTACACCTTC. Its protein product is CASSGQGGNYGYTF.

V and J are TRBV2 and TRBJ2-3; the D call may be TRBD1 or TRBD2 (6 bases each). This CDR3 region has 17 residues. The V end lost 6 bases, the J end lost 0 bases, and 19 bases lay between the germline ends. The germline V gene has CDR1 SNHLY and CDR2 FYNNEI. The CDR3 bases are TGTGCCAGCAGCCCGGCCTGGGGGGCGGGAAGCACAGATACGCAGTATTTT. It specifies CASSPAWGAGSTDTQYF.

This clone was detected a few times. The chain couples TRBV5-6 to TRBJ2-1; 8 bases line up with TRBD2. CDR1 and CDR2 (germline): SGHDT, YYEEEE. Trimming cost V 5 bases and J 12 bases; bases outside gene matches: 16. CDR3 length equals 15 residues. The CDR3 region has the DNA TGTGCCAGCAGAGGGCCGGGACTAGTAGGGGCGGGGCAGTTCTTC. This gives the protein CASRGPGLVGAGQFF.

This clone was detected only a few times. The J gene is TRBJ2-7, the V gene TRBV6-5; possibly TRBD2 for D (5 bases). The CDR3 is 15 residues long. Trimming cost V 0 bases and J 4 bases, with 13 bases left between them. The germline gives CDR1 MNHEY, CDR2 SVGAGI. The CDR3 coding sequence is TGTGCCAGCAGTTACTCAGGCAGAGGGAATTACGAGCAGTACGTC. It translates to CASSYSGRGNYEQYV.

This clone turned up a few times. V and J are TRBV28 and TRBJ1-2; 8 nucleotides align to TRBD1. The V and J ends lost 5 bases and 2 bases, in that order; junction bases with no gene match: 1. Germline V gene lookup returns CDR1 MDHEN and CDR2 SYDVKM. The CDR3 is made up of 13 amino acids. The CDR3 here is CASSRDRNYGYTF. CDR3 in DNA: TGTGCCAGCAGTAGGGACAGGAACTATGGCTACACCTTC.

The chain joins TRBV7-2 to TRBJ1-2, with D uncertain. The CDR3 is 12 residues long. V lost 5 bases to trimming and J lost 5 bases, with 9 bases between them. Germline CDR1 and CDR2: SGHTA and FQGNSA. CDR3 DNA: TGTGCCAGCAGCCCAGATGGGTATGGCTACACCTTC. This translates into CASSPDGYGYTF.

This clone was picked up a small number of times. V usage is TRBV7-6 and J usage is TRBJ2-1; tentatively, D is TRBD1 or TRBD2 (5 bases each). V was shortened by 3 bases and J by 11 bases, with 14 bases between the two germline ends. The CDR3 sequence is 13 residues long. The germline V gene encodes CDR1 SGHVS and CDR2 FNYEAQ. The CDR3 DNA is TGTGCCAGCAGCTTTTTAAATGAGGGGAAGCAGTTCTTC. Its translation is CASSFLNEGKQFF.

This clone was found many times. V usage is TRBV7-3 and J usage is TRBJ2-2; 7 bases align to TRBD2. The CDR3 spans 19 residues. Germline V CDR1 and CDR2: SGHTA, FQGTGA. V lost 3 bases, J lost 1 base, and 14 bases stayed unmatched. The CDR3 loop is CASSLGRGRPVVNTGELFF. CDR3 DNA: TGTGCCAGCAGCTTGGGGAGGGGACGGCCCGTTGTGAACACCGGGGAGCTGTTTTTT.

The table lists this clone with many counts. Within the sample, other DNA sequences also encode this same CDR3. This sequence joins TRBV5-4 and TRBJ1-4; D not resolved. The CDR3 spans 13 residues. From germline, CDR1 is SGHNT and CDR2 YYREEE (reference sequence). V was pared by 2 bases and J by 4 bases, with 6 bases between. The DNA of the CDR3 is TGTGCCAGCAGCTTACGATTTAATGAAAAACTGTTTTTT. Amino acid sequence: CASSLRFNEKLFF.

A few counts support this clone. The same CDR3 arises from other DNA sequences in this sample as well. The rearrangement uses TRBV14 and TRBJ1-2; D uncertain. V lost 4 bases, J lost 0 bases, and 9 bases lay in between. Germline V lookup: CDR1 SGHDN, CDR2 FVKESK. This CDR3 region has 14 residues. The CDR3, as DNA: TGTGCCAGCAGCCTCAGCGTAGCTAACTATGGCTACACCTTC. Residues: CASSLSVANYGYTF. Looking up the rest from reference TRBV14 and TRBJ1-2 gives the full variable domain: EAGVTQFPSHSVIEKGQTVTLRCDPISGHDNLYWYRRVMGKEIKFLLHFVKESKQDESGMPNNRFLAERTGGTYSTLKVQPAELEDSGVYFCASSLSVANYGYTFGSGTRLTVV.

This clone was seen a few times. The chain is built from TRBV5-1 and TRBJ2-3, with D perhaps matching TRBD1 (6 bases). This CDR3 has 16 residues. Looked up from germline, CDR1 is SGHRS and CDR2 is YFSETQ. Trimming took 2 bases from V and 0 from J, leaving 13 bases between them. CDR3 loop: CASSLLQGSSTDTQYF. CDR3 DNA sequence: TGCGCCAGCAGCTTACTACAGGGCTCTAGCACAGATACGCAGTATTTT. The whole variable domain, filled in from reference TRBV5-1 and TRBJ2-3, reads KAGVTQTPRYLIKTRGQQVTLSCSPISGHRSVSWYQQTPGQGLQFLFEYFSETQRNKGNFPGRFSGRQFSNSRSEMNVSTLELGDSALYLCASSLLQGSSTDTQYFGPGTRLTVL.

V gene TRBV20-1 combines with J gene TRBJ2-3; D not certain. Germline lookup yields CDR1 DFQATT and CDR2 SNEGSKA (reference sequence). The CDR3 totals 11 residues. V was clipped by 6 bases and J by 4 bases, with 8 bases between them. CDR3 region: CSATQADTQYF. The CDR3, as DNA: TGCAGTGCAACGCAGGCAGATACGCAGTATTTT.

The V gene is TRBV7-9, the J gene TRBJ2-5; TRBD2 matches 13 bases. The germline V gene has CDR1 SEHNR and CDR2 FQNEAQ (reference sequence). CDR3 length: 18 residues. Trimming removed 2 bases from V and 7 bases from J; junction bases left unmatched: 13. In DNA, the CDR3 is TGTGCCAGCAGCTTAACGACTAGCGGGGGGTTACCCCTAGGGACCCAGTACTTC. It codes for CASSLTTSGGLPLGTQYF.

This clone occurred many times. The gene calls are TRBV28 and TRBJ1-5; D remains unclear. This CDR3 has 12 amino acids. V was pared by 7 bases and J by 6 bases, with 10 bases between. Germline CDR1 is MDHEN and CDR2 is SYDVKM. The chain's CDR3 is CASTSAGQPQHF. CDR3 bases: TGTGCCAGCACCTCGGCGGGTCAGCCCCAGCATTTT.

The V gene is TRBV5-4, the J gene TRBJ2-7, with 7 nucleotides matching TRBD1. V lost 3 bases and J lost 3; bases outside the gene matches: 3. The CDR3 totals 13 residues. Germline-derived CDR1 and CDR2 are SGHNT and YYREEE (reference sequence). This chain's CDR3 is CASSYDRVYEQYV. The CDR3 DNA reads TGTGCCAGCAGCTACGACAGGGTCTACGAGCAGTACGTC.